Listed below are T cell receptor beta chains from one sample, sequenced in a study of shared T cell receptors in the human thymus. TCRdb's table, derived via immunoSEQ multiplex PCR, lists solely in-frame clones and lacks some. Here the sample spans almost 550,000 clones, 75% to 80% being singletons. This sample was also put to use in a study of human thymus T cells.

The sample was thymocytes. The receptors were gathered from a boy younger than two with a congenital heart defect. CDR3s include the opening cysteine and the closing phenylalanine or tryptophan. The D gene is left open where the match is weak. Some rows have no size entry. The others give once, few or many, or a class for an expanded clone.

abundance,j_gene,v_gene,d_gene,CDR3aa,CDR3nt
.,TRBJ2-7,TRBV7-8,TRBD2,CASSPSPGLALYEQYF,TGTGCCAGCAGCCCCAGCCCCGGACTAGCCCTCTACGAGCAGTACTTC
.,TRBJ1-4,TRBV25-1,.,CASSASGTRRNNEKLFF,TGTGCCAGCAGTGCCTCCGGGACACGCCGAAACAATGAAAAACTGTTTTTT
.,TRBJ2-3,TRBV7-2,TRBD2,CASRLTSGAAPTDTQYF,TGTGCCAGCAGACTAACTAGCGGGGCCGCCCCCACAGATACGCAGTATTTT
once,TRBJ2-7,TRBV10-2,.,CASTVGTVHEQYF,TGCGCCAGCACCGTAGGGACTGTCCACGAGCAGTACTTC
.,TRBJ2-5,TRBV7-9,.,CASSLARSGETQYF,TGTGCCAGCAGCTTAGCTAGATCGGGGGAGACCCAGTACTTC
.,TRBJ2-7,TRBV28,.,CASRFRVGYEQYF,TGTGCCAGCAGATTTCGGGTTGGCTACGAGCAGTACTTC
.,TRBJ2-7,TRBV13,.,CASSLGVPDYEQYF,TGTGCCAGCAGCTTAGGGGTGCCAGACTACGAGCAGTACTTC
.,TRBJ1-4,TRBV19,TRBD1,CASSIEGTATNEKLFF,TGTGCCAGTAGTATAGAGGGGACAGCAACTAATGAAAAACTGTTTTTT
.,TRBJ1-1,TRBV19,.,CASGGAVDTEAFF,TGTGCCAGTGGGGGGGCTGTTGACACTGAAGCTTTCTTT
.,TRBJ2-7,TRBV10-3,.,CAILVGNEQYF,TGTGCCATCCTGGTCGGGAACGAGCAGTACTTC
.,TRBJ1-1,TRBV27,.,CASSRGFAEAFF,TGTGCCAGCAGTAGGGGTTTCGCTGAAGCTTTCTTT
.,TRBJ2-2,TRBV2,TRBD2,CASRLGLAENTGELFF,TGTGCCAGCCGCCTCGGACTAGCGGAAAACACCGGGGAGCTGTTTTTT
.,TRBJ2-3,TRBV27,TRBD2,CASSFEGGPKNTQYF,TGTGCCAGCAGTTTTGAGGGAGGGCCAAAAAATACGCAGTATTTT
.,TRBJ1-3,TRBV5-8,TRBD1,CASSQDRGRESGNTIYF,TGTGCCAGCAGCCAGGACAGGGGGCGAGAGTCTGGAAACACCATATATTTT
.,TRBJ2-1,TRBV2,.,CASSAGKGLYNEQFF,TGTGCCAGCAGCGCCGGGAAAGGGCTGTACAATGAGCAGTTCTTC
.,TRBJ2-4,TRBV10-1,.,CASSESPRGTKNIQYF,TGCGCCAGCAGTGAGTCCCCTAGGGGGACCAAAAACATTCAGTACTTC